This T cell receptor (beta chain) was retrieved from a study of response to subunit inactivated influenza vaccine. MiXCR was run by TCRdb on the RT-PCR reads, yielding one entry per CDR3 protein. This sample has under 850,000 distinct CDR3 sequences; approximately 17% occur once, and the top ten carry approximately 10%. Looked up from germline, CDR1 is SGHAT and CDR2 is FQNNGV. The V and J ends lost 0 bases and 6 bases respectively, with 14 bases between them. The CDR3 is made up of 15 amino acids. The chain links TRBV11-2 to TRBJ1-2; D is undetermined. Sequenced here: PBMCs from blood, sampled less than 6 days after vaccination. This clonotype was sampled from a man aged 45-65 years who received an inactivated influenza vaccine. CDR3 bases: TGTGCCAGCAGCTTAGACTCTTTTGGCCGGAATGGCTACACCTTC. Its translation is CASSLDSFGRNGYTF. Looking up the rest from reference TRBV11-2 and TRBJ1-2 gives the full variable domain: EAGVAQSPRYKIIEKRQSVAFWCNPISGHATLYWYQQILGQGPKLLIQFQNNGVVDDSQLPKDRFSAERLKGVDSTLKIQPAKLEDSAVYLCASSLDSFGRNGYTFGSGTRLTVV.